Here is one T cell receptor beta chain with its context. What it binds is not known. Time point here: late sampling 161 to 241 days after vaccination in three convalescent patients. Treatment here: roughly nine-day PBMC culture with coronavirus spike peptide pools or control peptides (ViraFEST assay). Spanning March to December 2020, the positive PCR dates came before US Alpha, Beta and Delta variants. This sample stems from a study of vaccination and CD4 T cells after COVID-19. About the research overall: PCR on nasal swabs identified SARS-CoV-2 in convalescent patients, of whom fewer than ten were mild and one severe. The convalescent population consisted of six males and four females, two of whom were of Hispanic ethnicity.

Study-wide results and limits: Of the reactive clones in convalescent patients, a median about 90% showed up only post-vaccination.

Cultured CD4+ T cells had their DNA profiled by the Oncomine TCR Beta short-read assay. TCRdb independently ran MiXCR on the PCR reads; one entry per CDR3 protein. The sample lists tens of thousands of distinct CDR3 sequences, roughly a third occurring once. This TCR was sampled from a human donor who had recovered from COVID-19. The sample was CD4+ T cells from blood, cultured in vitro, taken about 7 months after SARS-CoV-2 vaccination.

CDR3 nucleotide sequence: TGTGCCAGCAGGGTCGACTTAAGCACCGGGGAGCTGTTTTTT. It translates to CASRVDLSTGELFF. The chain links TRBV28 to TRBJ2-2; D gene uncertain. Germline-derived CDR1 and CDR2 are MDHEN and SYDVKM. The CDR3 consists of 14 residues. Trimming stripped 6 bases from V and 4 bases from J, with 12 bases between.